The 2 T cell receptor beta chains below were found in one sample sequenced in a study of blood T cell repertoires in COVID-19. Some clones are missing from TCRdb's copy, which holds only in-frame ones; the method was immunoSEQ multiplex PCR. The sample records a few hundred thousand clones, 84% being singletons. Material for sequencing was peripheral blood. These receptors were collected from a woman between 40 and 55 years old who had recovered from COVID-19.

The chain recombines TRBV18 with TRBJ2-1, with a weak D call TRBD2 (5 bases). The CDR3 has 15 amino acids. Deletions cut 3 bases from V and 4 bases from J, with 13 bases between. Germline loops: CDR1 KGHSH, CDR2 LQKENI. The CDR3 DNA reads as TGTGCCAGCTCACCCGGAGCGGAGGAATACAATGAGCAGTTCTTC. Its protein is CASSPGAEEYNEQFF.

V usage is TRBV19 and J usage is TRBJ1-2; 7 bases are a match to TRBD1. Germline V gene data show CDR1 as LNHDA and CDR2 as SQIVND (reference sequence). This CDR3 comprises 14 residues. V trimming: 3 bases; J trimming: 2 bases; junction bases outside the gene matches: 3. In DNA, the CDR3 is TGTGCCAGTAGTATCGGGGACAGCAACTATGGCTACACCTTC. As protein: CASSIGDSNYGYTF.